The subject of this entry is one T cell receptor beta chain. As yet, its antigen is unknown. The CDR3 totals 14 residues. Germline loops: CDR1 GTSNPN, CDR2 SVGIG (reference sequence). Trimming at V came to 3 bases and at J to 5 bases, leaving 7 bases not matched to a gene. This sample was taken from a study of shared clonotypes between healthy human individuals. Broader study findings: With few donors, the genetic and exposure-history diversity represented was limited.

Sequencing was performed with immunoSEQ multiplex PCR; in TCRdb, only in-frame clones are kept and a portion is missing. The profile shows approximately 470,000 clones, roughly 80% of them singletons. The receptor comes from a woman in her thirties or forties in good health. Some clones in this sample may be carry-over from other donors' samples. The chain carries TRBV30 and TRBJ1-1; TRBD1 matches 9 bases. The source material was PBMCs. For the CDR3, the DNA is TGTGCCTGGAGGCCACAGGGGGCACGGACTGAAGCTTTCTTT. Translating gives CAWRPQGARTEAFF.